Below, 18 T cell receptor beta chains from the same sample are listed, as sequenced in a study of beta chain features in type 1 diabetes listed by TCRdb under 2018. Library creation used the immunoSEQ multiplex PCR assay. The entire amount of isolated RNA was reverse transcribed using the High Capacity cDNA Reverse Transcription Kit, so the sequenced TCRB transcripts were expressed ones. In its TCRdb copy, this immuneACCESS table keeps in-frame sequences only and misses some clones. Where compared with another copy, unresolved V genes explain less than half of these, and the others have no known cause. The sample records just over 450,000 clones, around 30% of which are singletons. Around 0.065% of the sample is in the top ten clones. The sample was naive CD4+ T cells from blood. The cell subset or site label, as the study defines it: true naive CD4+ T cells. These receptors all stem from a man between 18 and 35 years old in good health.

The rearrangement joins TRBV5-4 to TRBJ1-4; TRBD1 aligns across 9 bases. This CDR3 is 16 amino acids long. V shed 0 bases, J shed 7 bases, and the junction held 7 bases outside the gene matches. Germline V lookup: CDR1 SGHNT, CDR2 YYREEE (reference sequence). CDR3 protein: CASSLGRTGVAEKLFF. CDR3 sequence (DNA): TGTGCCAGCAGCTTGGGAAGGACAGGGGTAGCTGAAAAACTGTTTTTT.

In its sample, this clone was seen once. The rearrangement links TRBV10-3 to TRBJ2-5; 9 bases agree with TRBD1. The CDR3 is made up of 18 amino acids. Germline CDR1 and CDR2: ENHRY and SYGVKD. The V and J ends lost 6 bases and 3 bases, in that order; junction bases with no gene match: 17. The CDR3, as DNA: TGTGCCATCAGCAGGAAAAGGGACAGGGCGTTTGTGGAAGAGACCCAGTACTTC. Protein: CAISRKRDRAFVEETQYF.

The chain links TRBV28 to TRBJ2-3, with D unresolved. The CDR3 totals 15 residues. Germline CDR1 reads MDHEN; CDR2 reads SYDVKM. The germline V and J ends were trimmed by 5 bases and 5 bases, with 17 bases remaining between them. The CDR3 sequence: CASSTTDGLGDTQYF. The CDR3 region has the DNA TGTGCCAGCAGTACGACTGACGGCCTGGGAGATACGCAGTATTTT.

This sequence joins TRBV10-3 and TRBJ1-2, with D unclear. Between the trimmed V and J ends, which lost 11 bases and 5 bases, there was a span of 21 bases. This CDR3 comprises 14 residues. Germline-derived CDR1 and CDR2 are ENHRY and SYGVKD. In nucleotides, the CDR3 is TGTGCCCACTCTCCCGACGGGTTACAGTATGGCTACACCTTC. Translated: CAHSPDGLQYGYTF.

J is TRBJ2-5 and V is TRBV9, with a tentative D call TRBD2 (6 bases). This CDR3 is 13 amino acids long. The germline gives CDR1 SGDLS, CDR2 YYNGEE. Between the trimmed V and J ends, which lost 0 bases and 4 bases, there was a span of 7 bases. CDR3 sequence reads: CASSVDGGETQYF. CDR3 bases: TGTGCCAGCAGCGTAGACGGGGGAGAGACCCAGTACTTC.

The chain couples TRBV6-5 to TRBJ2-5; TRBD1 is a possible D gene (6 bases). The CDR3 is made up of 15 amino acids. Trimming took off 6 bases at V and 5 bases at J, with 19 bases between the two ends. CDR1 and CDR2 (germline): MNHEY, SVGAGI. DNA of the CDR3: TGTGCCAGCAGGACAGGTCGCGCCTCCAGGGAGACCCAGTACTTC. This gives the protein CASRTGRASRETQYF.

The chain has TRBV29-1 and TRBJ2-7; 9 bases are shared with TRBD1. The CDR3 runs 12 residues. Per germline, CDR1 SQVTM and CDR2 ANQGSEA. V gave up 6 bases and J gave up 6 bases; unmatched junction bases: 6. CDR3 nucleotide sequence: TGCAGCGTCACAGGACAGGGGTTCGAGCAGTACTTC. Protein: CSVTGQGFEQYF.

On this clone: This same CDR3 is encoded by further DNA sequences in the sample. This chain links TRBV15 with TRBJ1-2; D not resolved. Germline V gene lookup returns CDR1 LNHNV and CDR2 YYDKDF (reference sequence). V lost 1 base and J lost 2, with 5 bases in between. The CDR3 has 13 residues. CDR3 DNA: TGTGCCACCAGCAGAGCCGGGAACTATGGCTACACCTTC. Translating gives CATSRAGNYGYTF.

The chain recombines TRBV7-6 with TRBJ2-7; D is unclear. V was shortened by 4 bases and J by 4 bases, with 14 bases between the two germline ends. CDR3 length equals 14 residues. Germline V lookup: CDR1 SGHVS, CDR2 FNYEAQ. CDR3: CASSSRRVGYEQYF. In nucleotides, the CDR3 is TGTGCCAGCAGCTCCCGGAGAGTGGGTTACGAGCAGTACTTC. Full variable domain (rest looked up from reference TRBV7-6 and TRBJ2-7): GAGVSQSPRYKVTKRGQDVALRCDPISGHVSLYWYRQALGQGPEFLTYFNYEAQQDKSGLPNDRFSAERPEGSISTLTIQRTEQRDSAMYRCASSSRRVGYEQYFGPGTRLTVT.

This clone was found a few times. V is TRBV30 and J is TRBJ2-7, with unresolved D. CDR3 length: 12 residues. The germline V and J ends were trimmed by 2 bases and 4 bases, with 9 bases remaining between them. The germline CDR1 and CDR2 sequences are GTSNPN and SVGIG (reference sequence). Here the CDR3 reads CAWSPDGYEQYF. CDR3 nucleotides: TGTGCCTGGAGTCCGGACGGATACGAGCAGTACTTC.

In its sample, this clone was seen a few times. This chain uses TRBV11-2 with TRBJ2-1; tentative D call: TRBD1 (6 bases). V lost 1 base and J lost 9, with 25 bases in between. Germline CDR1 reads SGHAT; CDR2 reads FQNNGV. The CDR3 is made up of 18 amino acids. The CDR3 sequence: CASSLGRGRAWPLFEQFF. The CDR3 nucleotides read TGTGCCAGCAGCTTAGGAAGGGGGAGAGCCTGGCCCCTTTTTGAGCAGTTCTTC.

The chain has TRBV15 and TRBJ2-7; 7 positions agree with TRBD1. The CDR3 spans 15 residues. Unmatched junction bases numbered 11, after V lost 3 bases and J lost 6 bases. Germline CDR1 is LNHNV and CDR2 is YYDKDF (reference sequence). DNA of the CDR3: TGTGCCACCAGCAGGGGAACAGGGGCGGGCGGCGAGCAGTACTTC. Translating gives CATSRGTGAGGEQYF. Together with reference TRBV15 and TRBJ2-7, the CDR3 gives the full variable domain: DAMVIQNPRYQVTQFGKPVTLSCSQTLNHNVMYWYQQKSSQAPKLLFHYYDKDFNNEADTPDNFQSRRPNTSFCFLDIRSPGLGDTAMYLCATSRGTGAGGEQYFGPGTRLTVT.

V is TRBV2 and J is TRBJ1-1; TRBD1 matches at 7 bases. Germline CDR1 reads SNHLY; CDR2 reads FYNNEI. The CDR3 covers 13 residues. V dropped 6 bases and J dropped 6; count of bases not matched to a gene: 7. CDR3 in DNA: TGTGCCAGCAGGAGACAGGGTTTTCCTGAAGCTTTCTTT. Translation gives CASRRQGFPEAFF.

This clone has just one count. This sample also contains other DNA sequences that code for the same CDR3. The J gene is TRBJ1-1, the V gene TRBV20-1, with D unclear. CDR1 and CDR2 (germline): DFQATT, SNEGSKA (reference sequence). V was shortened by 3 bases and J by 0 bases, with 2 bases between the two germline ends. The CDR3 totals 11 residues. The CDR3 here is CSASMNTEAFF. Here the CDR3 DNA reads TGCAGTGCTAGTATGAACACTGAAGCTTTCTTT.

The chain uses TRBV6-5 and TRBJ2-7; D perhaps matches TRBD2 (5 bases). The V gene's germline CDR1 is MNHEY and CDR2 SVGAGI. With 6 bases removed from V and 1 base from J, the gap between germline ends came to 16 bases. This CDR3 comprises 15 residues. The CDR3 is CASSAGEVRSYEQYF. CDR3 coding DNA: TGTGCCAGCAGCGCCGGGGAAGTCAGGTCCTACGAGCAGTACTTC.

The chain joins TRBV5-6 to TRBJ2-1; D is perhaps TRBD1 (6 bases). The length of the CDR3 is 13 residues. V dropped 1 base and J dropped 9 bases, with 11 bases sitting between them. Germline-derived CDR1 and CDR2 are SGHDT and YYEEEE. CDR3 protein: CASSLTRGGEQFF. CDR3 nucleotide sequence: TGTGCCAGCAGCTTGACCCGAGGGGGTGAGCAGTTCTTC.

The genes are TRBV25-1 and TRBJ2-7; D tentatively reads TRBD1 or TRBD2 (6 bases each). V was shortened by 10 bases and J by 6 bases, with 19 bases between the two germline ends. The CDR3 runs to 13 residues. CDR1 is MGHDK, CDR2 SYGVNS, per germline. For the CDR3, the DNA is TGTGCCACCGAGGGTCGGGGGCGGCTCGAGCAGTACTTC. As protein: CATEGRGRLEQYF.

In this sample, this clone turned up a few times. The chain is built from TRBV25-1 and TRBJ2-1; TRBD2 matches at 10 bases. Trimming removed 1 base from V and 5 bases from J; junction bases left unmatched: 5. The CDR3 sequence is 16 residues long. Germline lookup yields CDR1 MGHDK and CDR2 SYGVNS. The CDR3 region is CASSEFTGTSDNEQFF. CDR3 nucleotides: TGTGCCAGCAGTGAATTTACGGGGACTAGCGACAATGAGCAGTTCTTC.